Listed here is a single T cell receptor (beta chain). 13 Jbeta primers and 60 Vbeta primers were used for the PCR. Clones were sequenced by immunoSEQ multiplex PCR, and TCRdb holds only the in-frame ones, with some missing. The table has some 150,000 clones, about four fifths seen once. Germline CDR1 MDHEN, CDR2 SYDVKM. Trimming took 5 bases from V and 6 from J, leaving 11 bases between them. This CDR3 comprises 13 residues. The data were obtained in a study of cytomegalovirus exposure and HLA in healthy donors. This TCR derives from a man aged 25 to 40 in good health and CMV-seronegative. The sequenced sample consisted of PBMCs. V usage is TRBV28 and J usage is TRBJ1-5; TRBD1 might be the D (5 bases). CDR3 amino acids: CASSVGHSQPQHF. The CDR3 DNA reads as TGTGCCAGCAGTGTGGGGCATTCTCAGCCCCAGCATTTT.